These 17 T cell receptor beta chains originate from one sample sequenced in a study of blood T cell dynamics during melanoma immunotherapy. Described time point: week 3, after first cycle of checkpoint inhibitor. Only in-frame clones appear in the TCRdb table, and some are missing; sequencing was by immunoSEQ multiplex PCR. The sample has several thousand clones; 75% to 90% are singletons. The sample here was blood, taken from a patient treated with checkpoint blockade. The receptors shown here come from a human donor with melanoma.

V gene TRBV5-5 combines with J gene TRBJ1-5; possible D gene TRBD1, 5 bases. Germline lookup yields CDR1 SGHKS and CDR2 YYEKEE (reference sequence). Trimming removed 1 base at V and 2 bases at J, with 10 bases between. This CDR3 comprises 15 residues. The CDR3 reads CASSLWGEGNQPQHF. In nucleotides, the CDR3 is TGTGCCAGCAGCTTGTGGGGGGAAGGCAATCAGCCCCAGCATTTT.

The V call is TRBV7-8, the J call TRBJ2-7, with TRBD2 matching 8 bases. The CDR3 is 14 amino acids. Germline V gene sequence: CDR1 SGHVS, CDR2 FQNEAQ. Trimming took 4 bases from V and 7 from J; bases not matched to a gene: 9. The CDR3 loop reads CASSWDGRGMEQYF. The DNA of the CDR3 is TGTGCCAGCAGCTGGGACGGGAGGGGGATGGAGCAGTACTTC.

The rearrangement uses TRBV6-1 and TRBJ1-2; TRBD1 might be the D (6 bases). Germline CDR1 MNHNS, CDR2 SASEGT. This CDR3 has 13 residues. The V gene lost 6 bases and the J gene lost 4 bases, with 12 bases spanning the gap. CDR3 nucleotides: TGTGCCAGCAGCCCGGACAGAAGCTATGGCTACACCTTC. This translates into CASSPDRSYGYTF.

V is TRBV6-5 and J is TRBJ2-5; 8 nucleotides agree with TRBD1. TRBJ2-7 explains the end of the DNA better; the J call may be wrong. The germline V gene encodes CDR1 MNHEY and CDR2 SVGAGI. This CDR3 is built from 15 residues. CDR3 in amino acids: CARYYRDRKTYEQYF. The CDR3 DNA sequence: TGTGCCAGATACTACCGGGACAGGAAGACCTACGAGCAGTACTTC.

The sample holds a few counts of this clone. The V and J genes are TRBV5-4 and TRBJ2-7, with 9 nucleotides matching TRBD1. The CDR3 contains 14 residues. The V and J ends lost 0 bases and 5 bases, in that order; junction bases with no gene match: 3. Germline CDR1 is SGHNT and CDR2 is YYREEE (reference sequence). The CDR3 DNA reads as TGTGCCAGCAGCTTGGAACAGGGGGCCAACGAGCAGTACTTC. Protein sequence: CASSLEQGANEQYF.

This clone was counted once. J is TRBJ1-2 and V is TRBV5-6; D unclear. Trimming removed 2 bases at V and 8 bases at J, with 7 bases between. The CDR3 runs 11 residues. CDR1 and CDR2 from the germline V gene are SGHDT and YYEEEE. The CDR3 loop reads CASSFSWGYTF. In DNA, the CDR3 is TGTGCCAGCAGCTTCTCCTGGGGCTACACCTTC.

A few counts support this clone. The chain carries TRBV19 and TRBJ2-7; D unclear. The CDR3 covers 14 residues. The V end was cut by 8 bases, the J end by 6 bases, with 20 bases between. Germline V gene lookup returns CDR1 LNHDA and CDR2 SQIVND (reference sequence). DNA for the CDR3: TGTGCCAGTTCTAAAGCAGGTTCCCCCCGCGAGCAGTACTTC. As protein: CASSKAGSPREQYF. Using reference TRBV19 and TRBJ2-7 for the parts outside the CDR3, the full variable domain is DGGITQSPKYLFRKEGQNVTLSCEQNLNHDAMYWYRQDPGQGLRLIYYSQIVNDFQKGDIAEGYSVSREKKESFPLTVTSAQKNPTAFYLCASSKAGSPREQYFGPGTRLTVT.

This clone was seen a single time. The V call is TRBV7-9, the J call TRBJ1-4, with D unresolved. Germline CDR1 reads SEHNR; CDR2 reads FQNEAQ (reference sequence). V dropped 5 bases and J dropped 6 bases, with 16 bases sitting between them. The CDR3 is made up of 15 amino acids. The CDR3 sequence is CASSLGRVSDEKLFF. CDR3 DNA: TGTGCCAGCAGCCTCGGTCGGGTTTCCGATGAAAAACTGTTTTTT.

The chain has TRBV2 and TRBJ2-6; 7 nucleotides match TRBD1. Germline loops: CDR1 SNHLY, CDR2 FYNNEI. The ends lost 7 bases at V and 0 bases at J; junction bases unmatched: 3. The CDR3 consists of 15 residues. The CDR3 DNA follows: TGTGCCAGCACCCGGGACAGCTCTGGGGCCAACGTCCTGACTTTC. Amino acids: CASTRDSSGANVLTF.

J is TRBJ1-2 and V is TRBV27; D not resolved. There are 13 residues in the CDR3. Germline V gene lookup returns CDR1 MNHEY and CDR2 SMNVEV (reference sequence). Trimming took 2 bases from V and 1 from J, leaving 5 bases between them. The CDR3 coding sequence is TGTGCCAGCAGTTTAGCCCATAACTATGGCTACACCTTC. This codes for CASSLAHNYGYTF.

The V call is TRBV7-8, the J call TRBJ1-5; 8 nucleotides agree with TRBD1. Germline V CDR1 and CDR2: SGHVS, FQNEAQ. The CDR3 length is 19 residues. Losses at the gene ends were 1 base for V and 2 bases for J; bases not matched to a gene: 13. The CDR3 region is CASSLVSFRGRIGNQPQHF. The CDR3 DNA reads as TGTGCCAGCAGCTTAGTCTCCTTCAGGGGGCGCATAGGCAATCAGCCCCAGCATTTT.

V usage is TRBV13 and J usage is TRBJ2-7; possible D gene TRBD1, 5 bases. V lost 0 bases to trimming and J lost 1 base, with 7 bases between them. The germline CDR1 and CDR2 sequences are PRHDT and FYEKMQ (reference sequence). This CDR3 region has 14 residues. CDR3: CASSLGQESYEQYF. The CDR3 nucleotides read TGTGCCAGCAGCTTAGGACAGGAATCCTACGAGCAGTACTTC.

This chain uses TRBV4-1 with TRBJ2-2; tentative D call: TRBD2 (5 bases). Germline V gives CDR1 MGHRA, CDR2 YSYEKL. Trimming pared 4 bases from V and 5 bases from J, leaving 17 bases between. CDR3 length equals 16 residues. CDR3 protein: CASSPPVTGKTGELFF. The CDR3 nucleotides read TGCGCCAGCAGCCCCCCCGTTACCGGGAAGACCGGGGAGCTGTTTTTT.

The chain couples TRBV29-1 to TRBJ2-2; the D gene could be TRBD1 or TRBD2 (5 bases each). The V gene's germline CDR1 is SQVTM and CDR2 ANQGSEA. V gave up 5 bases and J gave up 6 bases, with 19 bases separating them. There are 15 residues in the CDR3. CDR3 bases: TGCAGCGTTCGGTCACGGGGTAGGGGCGCCGGGGAGCTGTTTTTT. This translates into CSVRSRGRGAGELFF.

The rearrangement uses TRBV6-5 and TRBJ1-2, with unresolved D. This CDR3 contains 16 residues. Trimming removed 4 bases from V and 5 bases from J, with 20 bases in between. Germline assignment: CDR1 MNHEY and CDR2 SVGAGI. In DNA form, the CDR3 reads TGTGCCAGCAGTTCATTCGGCGTTGGAGCGGTTTATGGCTACACCTTC. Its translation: CASSSFGVGAVYGYTF.

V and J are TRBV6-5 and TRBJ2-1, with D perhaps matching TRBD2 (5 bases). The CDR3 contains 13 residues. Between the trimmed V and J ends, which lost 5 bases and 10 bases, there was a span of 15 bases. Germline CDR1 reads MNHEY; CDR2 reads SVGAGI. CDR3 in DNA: TGTGCCAGCAGTCCTCGAGGGTCCGGGGAGCAGTTCTTC. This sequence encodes CASSPRGSGEQFF.

CDR3 sequence (DNA): TGTGCCAGCAGCTTAGATCGGGGGAGCTATGGCTACACCTTC. Translated: CASSLDRGSYGYTF. The chain has TRBV11-2 and TRBJ1-2; D may be TRBD1 (5 bases). The germline V gene has CDR1 SGHAT and CDR2 FQNNGV. Trimming stripped 0 bases from V and 4 bases from J, with 9 bases between. This CDR3 contains 14 residues.